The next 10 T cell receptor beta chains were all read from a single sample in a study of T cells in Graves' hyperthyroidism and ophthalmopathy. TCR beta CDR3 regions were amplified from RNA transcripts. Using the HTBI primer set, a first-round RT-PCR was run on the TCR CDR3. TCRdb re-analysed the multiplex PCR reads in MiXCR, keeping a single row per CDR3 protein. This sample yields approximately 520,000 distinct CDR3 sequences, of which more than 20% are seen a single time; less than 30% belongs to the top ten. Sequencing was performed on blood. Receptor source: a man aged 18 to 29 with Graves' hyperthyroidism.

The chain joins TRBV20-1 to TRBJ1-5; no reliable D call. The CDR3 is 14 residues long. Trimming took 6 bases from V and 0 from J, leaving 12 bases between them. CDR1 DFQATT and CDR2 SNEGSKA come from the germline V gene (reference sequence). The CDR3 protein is CSALDRHSNQPQHF. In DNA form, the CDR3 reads TGCAGTGCCTTGGACCGCCATAGCAATCAGCCCCAGCATTTT.

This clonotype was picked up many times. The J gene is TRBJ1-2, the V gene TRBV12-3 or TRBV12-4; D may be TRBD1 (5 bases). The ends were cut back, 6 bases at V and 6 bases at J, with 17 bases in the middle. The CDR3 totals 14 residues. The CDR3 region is CASSETGQGDGYTF. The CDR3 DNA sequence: TGTGCCAGCAGCGAAACGGGGCAAGGAGATGGCTACACCTTC.

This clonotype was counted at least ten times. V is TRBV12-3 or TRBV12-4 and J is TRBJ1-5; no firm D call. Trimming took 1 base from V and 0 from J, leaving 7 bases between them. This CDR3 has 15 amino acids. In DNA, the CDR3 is TGTGCCAGCAGTTTAGTAGGAGATAGCAATCAGCCCCAGCATTTT. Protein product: CASSLVGDSNQPQHF.

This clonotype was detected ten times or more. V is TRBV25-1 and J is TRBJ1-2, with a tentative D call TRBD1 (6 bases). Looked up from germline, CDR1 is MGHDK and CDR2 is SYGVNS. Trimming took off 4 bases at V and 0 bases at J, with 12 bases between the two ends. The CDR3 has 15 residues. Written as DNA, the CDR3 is TGTGCCAGCAGTGTCACAGGGACCTCTAACTATGGCTACACCTTC. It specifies CASSVTGTSNYGYTF.

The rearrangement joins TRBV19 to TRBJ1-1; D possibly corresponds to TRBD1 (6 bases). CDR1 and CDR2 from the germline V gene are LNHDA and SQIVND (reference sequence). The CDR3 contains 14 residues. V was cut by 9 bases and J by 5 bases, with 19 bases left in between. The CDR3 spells CASQPQGLYTEAFF. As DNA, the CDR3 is TGTGCCAGCCAACCCCAGGGGCTATATACTGAAGCTTTCTTT.

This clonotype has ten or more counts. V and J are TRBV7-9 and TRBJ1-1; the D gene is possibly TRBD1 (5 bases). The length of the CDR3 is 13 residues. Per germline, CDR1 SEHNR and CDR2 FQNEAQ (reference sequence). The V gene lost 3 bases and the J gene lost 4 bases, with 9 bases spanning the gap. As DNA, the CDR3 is TGTGCCAGCAGCTTCCGGGGACTCACTGAAGCTTTCTTT. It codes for CASSFRGLTEAFF.

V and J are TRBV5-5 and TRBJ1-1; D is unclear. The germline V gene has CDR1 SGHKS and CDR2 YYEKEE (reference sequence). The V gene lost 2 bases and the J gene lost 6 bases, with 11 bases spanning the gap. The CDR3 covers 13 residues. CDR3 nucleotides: TGTGCCAGCAGCTTCCCGGGGAAGGCTGAAGCTTTCTTT. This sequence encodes CASSFPGKAEAFF.

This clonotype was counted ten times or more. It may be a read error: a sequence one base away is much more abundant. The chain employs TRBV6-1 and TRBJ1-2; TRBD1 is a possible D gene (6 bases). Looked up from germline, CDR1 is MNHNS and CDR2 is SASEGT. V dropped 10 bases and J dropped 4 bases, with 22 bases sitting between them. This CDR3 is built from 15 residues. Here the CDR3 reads CANRNPLQGAYGYTF. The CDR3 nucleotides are TGTGCCAACAGGAACCCTTTACAGGGCGCCTATGGCTACACCTTC.

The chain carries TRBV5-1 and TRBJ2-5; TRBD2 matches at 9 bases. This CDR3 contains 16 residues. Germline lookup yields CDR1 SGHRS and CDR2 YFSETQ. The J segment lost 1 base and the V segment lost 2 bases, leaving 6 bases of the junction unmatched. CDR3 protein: CASSFIASGTQETQYF. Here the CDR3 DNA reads TGCGCCAGCAGCTTCATAGCTAGCGGGACCCAAGAGACCCAGTACTTC.

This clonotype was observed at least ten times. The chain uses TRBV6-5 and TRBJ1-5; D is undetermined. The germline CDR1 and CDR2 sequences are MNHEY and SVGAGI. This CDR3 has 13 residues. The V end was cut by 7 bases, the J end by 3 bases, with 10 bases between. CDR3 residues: CASNNPTNQPQHF. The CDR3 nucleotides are TGTGCCAGCAACAATCCGACCAATCAGCCCCAGCATTTT.